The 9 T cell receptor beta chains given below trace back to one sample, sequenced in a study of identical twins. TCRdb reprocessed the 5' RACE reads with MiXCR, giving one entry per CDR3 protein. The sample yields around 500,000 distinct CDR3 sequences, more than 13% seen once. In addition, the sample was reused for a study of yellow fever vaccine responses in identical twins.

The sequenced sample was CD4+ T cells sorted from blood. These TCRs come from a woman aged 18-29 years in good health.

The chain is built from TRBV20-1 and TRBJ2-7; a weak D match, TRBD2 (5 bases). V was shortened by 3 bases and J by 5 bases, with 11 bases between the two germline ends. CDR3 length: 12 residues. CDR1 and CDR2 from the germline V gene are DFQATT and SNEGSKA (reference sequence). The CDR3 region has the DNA TGCAGTGCTAGTTTGCGGGTGAACGAGCAGTACTTC. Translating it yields CSASLRVNEQYF.

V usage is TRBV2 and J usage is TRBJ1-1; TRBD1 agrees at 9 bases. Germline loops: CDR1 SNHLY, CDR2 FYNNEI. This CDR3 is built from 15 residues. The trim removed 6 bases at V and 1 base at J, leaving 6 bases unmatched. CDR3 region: CASRGQGIANTEAFF. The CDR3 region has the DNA TGTGCCAGCAGGGGACAGGGTATTGCGAACACTGAAGCTTTCTTT.

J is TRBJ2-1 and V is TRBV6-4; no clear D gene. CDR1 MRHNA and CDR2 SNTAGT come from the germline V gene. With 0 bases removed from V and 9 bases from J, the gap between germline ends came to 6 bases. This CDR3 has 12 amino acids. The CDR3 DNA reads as TGTGCCAGCAGTGACTCAGCGTCTGAGCAGTTCTTC. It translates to CASSDSASEQFF.

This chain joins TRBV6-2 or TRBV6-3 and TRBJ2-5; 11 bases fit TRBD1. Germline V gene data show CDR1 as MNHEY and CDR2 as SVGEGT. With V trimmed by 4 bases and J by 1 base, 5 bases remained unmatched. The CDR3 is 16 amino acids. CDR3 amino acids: CASSSRDRGFQETQYF. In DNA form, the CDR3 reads TGTGCCAGCAGTTCCCGGGACAGGGGGTTCCAAGAGACCCAGTACTTC.

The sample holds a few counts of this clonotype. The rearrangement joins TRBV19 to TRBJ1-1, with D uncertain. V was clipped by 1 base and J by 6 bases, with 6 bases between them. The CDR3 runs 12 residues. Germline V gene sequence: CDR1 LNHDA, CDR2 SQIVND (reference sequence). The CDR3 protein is CASSIGKAEAFF. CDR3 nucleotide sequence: TGTGCCAGTAGTATAGGAAAAGCTGAAGCTTTCTTT.

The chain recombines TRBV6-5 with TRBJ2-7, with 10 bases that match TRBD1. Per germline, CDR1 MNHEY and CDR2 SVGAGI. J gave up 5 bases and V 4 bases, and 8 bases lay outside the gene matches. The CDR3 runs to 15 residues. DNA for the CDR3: TGTGCCAGCAGTTTACGGGACAGGGGTAGCGACGAGCAGTACTTC. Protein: CASSLRDRGSDEQYF.

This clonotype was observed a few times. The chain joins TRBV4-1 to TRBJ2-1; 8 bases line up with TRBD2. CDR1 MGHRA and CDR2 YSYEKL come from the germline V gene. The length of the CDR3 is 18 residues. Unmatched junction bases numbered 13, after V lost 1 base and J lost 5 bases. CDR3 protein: CASSQVFPKREIHNEQFF. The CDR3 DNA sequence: TGCGCCAGCAGCCAAGTCTTCCCCAAGCGGGAGATCCACAATGAGCAGTTCTTC.

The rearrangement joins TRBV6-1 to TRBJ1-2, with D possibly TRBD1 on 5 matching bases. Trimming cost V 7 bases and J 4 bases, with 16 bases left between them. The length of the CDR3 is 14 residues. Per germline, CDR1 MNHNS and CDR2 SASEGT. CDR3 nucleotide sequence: TGTGCCAGCACCAAGCAAGGGGTGGGCTATGGCTACACCTTC. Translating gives CASTKQGVGYGYTF.

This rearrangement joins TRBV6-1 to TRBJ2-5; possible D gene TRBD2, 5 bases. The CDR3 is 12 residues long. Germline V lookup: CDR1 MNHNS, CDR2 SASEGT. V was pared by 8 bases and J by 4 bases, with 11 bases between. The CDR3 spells CASGEGGETQYF. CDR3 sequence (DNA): TGTGCCAGCGGGGAAGGAGGAGAGACCCAGTACTTC.